This T cell receptor (beta chain) was sequenced for a study of T cell clonotyping in hematopoietic cell transplantation. Samples: about 28 days before transplant, then days 30, 100 and 180 after. Broader study findings: After transplant, recipient diversity fell while pathologically expanded clonotypes grew through day 180. Few recipient clonotypes overlapped donors; over 97% were de novo at given depth.

The table came from immunoSEQ multiplex PCR; TCRdb's copy has only in-frame clones and leaves some out. The sample has about 15,000 clones, more than 75% seen once; the top ten hold about 13%. A note on this clone: Antigen: not known.

CDR1 and CDR2 (germline): LNHDA, SQIVND (reference sequence). The CDR3 contains 14 residues. Trimming took 3 bases from V and 9 from J, leaving 15 bases between them. The chain joins TRBV19 to TRBJ1-5; perhaps TRBD1 as D (6 bases). The sequencing used PBMCs, collected 100 days after allogeneic stem cell transplant. This sequence originates from a male patient aged 45-60 years who had an allogeneic stem cell transplant from an unrelated donor, so T cells may come from the graft donor. Some clones in this sample may be carry-over from other donors' samples. The CDR3 is CASSIGQLPTPQHF. CDR3 nucleotide sequence: TGTGCCAGTAGTATCGGACAGCTCCCAACGCCCCAGCATTTT.